This is a list of T cell receptor beta chains from one sample in a study of blood T cell repertoires in COVID-19. Sequencing was performed with immunoSEQ multiplex PCR; in TCRdb, only in-frame clones are kept and a portion is missing. This sample has 250,000 to 300,000 clones, with over 65% found just once. The sample comprised peripheral blood. These receptor sequences come from a man aged 55-75 years who had recovered from COVID-19. CDR3s include the opening cysteine and the closing phenylalanine or tryptophan. A D gene is named only where the DNA matches it firmly.

CDR3: CAISVGTSGGEQFF
V: TRBV10-3
J: TRBJ2-1
D: TRBD2

CDR3: CASSLGTRTGNSPLHF
V: TRBV5-8
J: TRBJ1-6
D: TRBD1

CDR3: CASSLPATGASPLHF
V: TRBV5-1
J: TRBJ1-6
D: TRBD1

CDR3: CATSDFPSPDTQYF
V: TRBV24-1
J: TRBJ2-3
D: -

CDR3: CASSRDGATNEKLFF
V: TRBV7-9
J: TRBJ1-4
D: -

CDR3: CASAGGGGVMNTEAFF
V: TRBV19
J: TRBJ1-1
D: -

CDR3: CASSFQQNGYTF
V: TRBV12-3/TRBV12-4
J: TRBJ1-2
D: -

CDR3: CASSQVKLAGTANEQFF
V: TRBV4-1
J: TRBJ2-1
D: -

CDR3: CASSLYLYF
V: TRBV12-3/TRBV12-4
J: TRBJ2-3
D: -

CDR3: CASSLGGTAETQYF
V: TRBV5-8
J: TRBJ2-5
D: -

CDR3: CASSPPGLAGAGGTQYF
V: TRBV3-1/TRBV3-2
J: TRBJ2-3
D: TRBD2

CDR3: CASSSPDRNTEAFF
V: TRBV19
J: TRBJ1-1
D: -

CDR3: CASSLSVGEAFF
V: TRBV12-3/TRBV12-4
J: TRBJ1-1
D: -

CDR3: CASSLGRGGSSYNEQFF
V: TRBV11-2
J: TRBJ2-1
D: TRBD2

CDR3: CASNMGGQGADTQYF
V: TRBV5-6
J: TRBJ2-3
D: TRBD1

CDR3: CAISARDRGTEKLFF
V: TRBV10-3
J: TRBJ1-4
D: TRBD1

CDR3: CASSSGRTVNTEAFF
V: TRBV5-1
J: TRBJ1-1
D: -

CDR3: CASTPGGTNYGYTF
V: TRBV19
J: TRBJ1-2
D: -

CDR3: CASSQMTLGWDTQYF
V: TRBV14
J: TRBJ2-3
D: -

CDR3: CASSLNGGPGELFF
V: TRBV19
J: TRBJ2-2
D: -

CDR3: CSVKTSTYEQYF
V: TRBV29-1
J: TRBJ2-7
D: TRBD2

CDR3: CASSLSSERGGRYNEQFF
V: TRBV7-2
J: TRBJ2-1
D: TRBD2